This T cell receptor (beta chain) was identified during a study of tumor-infiltrating lymphocytes in primary liver carcinoma. A constant-region primer served to make TCR beta cDNA from roughly 500 ng total RNA. Libraries covering TCR beta were generated through three nested multiplex PCR rounds (using a slightly modified ARM-PCR). Two initial PCR rounds of roughly 10 cycles each paired TRBV1-TRBV30 forward primers with a C-beta reverse primer. One entry per CDR3 protein, called by TCRdb with MiXCR from the multiplex PCR reads. The table includes roughly 78,000 distinct CDR3 sequences, 71% detected once. CDR1 is SSHAT and CDR2 is FNYEAQ in the germline V gene (reference sequence). This CDR3 is built from 12 residues. Starting material for RNA and DNA co-extraction consisted of roughly 18-34 mg of unsorted bulk tissue. Details on this clonotype: A read error may produce the germline difference seen at one junction end.

This TCR derives from a woman aged 55-69 years with primary liver carcinoma and hepatitis B virus infection. The chain links TRBV7-7 to TRBJ2-5; the D is unclear. Sequenced input: liver tumor tissue from sampling region 4. Subset specified: tumor region T4, right-lateral pole. This CDR3 is CASSPAQETQYF. DNA for the CDR3: TGTGCTAGCAGCCCCGCTCAAGAGACCCAGTACTTC.